The TCR beta chain under discussion was sequenced for a study of human T cells and chemical hapten exposure (dated by TCRdb to the early 2020s). Broadly, across the study: For sensitization, 2% DPC in acetone was applied to a roughly 2 cm by roughly 2 cm area of upper inner arm skin. Libraries were pooled for sequencing, and per-sample TCR yields varied mainly because of small differences in library volumes within the pool. Alopecia areata with under or over 50% scalp involvement, alopecia totalis and alopecia universalis were represented in the patient cohort, which was mostly female. Weekly therapeutic DPC doses were additionally applied to the scalp of patients throughout the approximately 24-week study period. For TCR sequencing, blood came from about 29 alopecia patients at anywhere from one to four time points (pre-sensitization, 2, 6 and 24 weeks). Patch testing on the upper back used Finn chambers containing 0.01% DPC, with scoring done after 6 days according to International Contact Dermatitis Research Group standards. Blood samples were taken from patients before sensitization (week 0) and at 2, 6 and about 24 weeks after DPC sensitization. The study tracked peripheral blood TCR repertoire changes in vivo during primary and secondary sensitization to the hapten diphenylcyclopropenone (DPC) in alopecia patients. Broader findings and caveats from the paper: After repeated subsampling, the strength of the expansion versus patch-test correlation and the threshold at which it became significant changed. DPC sensitization did not change the number of TCRs with a frequency above 1 in 1000, and there was no evidence of changes in global repertoire structure. Significantly more large CDR3 similarity clusters were formed by expanded TCRs than by pre-sensitization or healthy control sets, consistent with antigen-driven responses. The number of PT1 expanded TCRs positively correlated with patch test score, significant at thresholds 8, 16 and 32 but not 4. Because all patients had alopecia, a presumed autoimmune disease, the immune response of the patients might differ from that of healthy individuals.

This clonotype was seen only a few times. Its antigen target is currently unknown. Qualities for individual bases were not recorded, and no much larger clone is one base off. The time point label, as the study defines it: pre-sensitization, week 0. This specimen's treatment or condition label, interpreted: therapeutic diphenylcyclopropenone sensitization with weekly scalp DPC. At every patch-test visit, the blood draw took place before the patch test was put on. Patients were eligible if aged 18 to 70, diagnosed with alopecia and judged suitable for DPC therapy, and pregnant patients were excluded. Total RNA was extracted from unfractionated whole blood that had been collected in Tempus Blood RNA tubes. Libraries were built with RACE. The sequencer listed for this sample is NextSeq 500. During library preparation, unique molecular identifiers were attached to individual cDNA molecules so that TCRs could be counted quantitatively and reproducibly. From each blood RNA sample, both TCR alpha and TCR beta chains were sequenced. Concerning the study's data processing: The median number of TCRs per sample was approximately 98,000, ranging from about 20,000 to 750,000. V, J and CDR3 annotation of the TCR reads was carried out using the Decombinator software suite. Every sample was subsampled to the same number of TCRs (28,000) for the PS versus PT1 abundance plots. Expanded TCRs were defined as absent before sensitization and observed at least eight times at the 2-week time point. The public reads were quality trimmed at Q25 with fastp and then assembled into clones with MiXCR by TCRdb, keeping productive beta chains. Each record represents a unique CDR3 protein, reported with the most common genes and DNA among its rows. TCRdb, not the authors, supplied the V and J calls. Recorded for this sample are about 290,000 distinct CDR3 sequences; approximately 8% of them occurred a single time. In total, the top ten clones hold roughly 1.2% of the sample.

The sample was whole blood, taken in connection with sensitization to the hapten diphenylcyclopropenone (DPC). The sequence derives from a man between 18 and 29 years old with alopecia areata. Some clones in this sample may be carry-over from other donors' samples.

The DNA sequence reads TGTGCCAGCAGTTTGGACGAAAGTACGATCTCCGAGCAGTACTTC. This yields the protein CASSLDESTISEQYF. The rearranged chain carries TRBV12-3 or TRBV12-4 and TRBJ2-7; the D gene remains uncertain. Including the terminal cysteine and phenylalanine, the CDR3 comprises 15 residues. Only the CDR3 DNA is retained, 45 bases long and in frame from the first base. Cut back by 3 bases and 6 bases, the V and J ends lie 18 bases apart.